The 16 T cell receptor beta chains listed next were all sequenced from one sample in a study of blood T cell repertoires in COVID-19. Produced via immunoSEQ multiplex PCR; TCRdb's table is partial and in-frame only. The sample includes 250,000 to 350,000 clones, approximately 91% of them seen just once. Sequencing was carried out using peripheral blood. The origin of the receptors is a woman aged 55-70 years with acute or convalescent COVID-19.

V and J are TRBV7-3 and TRBJ2-1, with D maybe TRBD2 (6 bases). V was clipped by 5 bases and J by 0 bases, with 11 bases between them. Germline V CDR1 and CDR2: SGHTA, FQGTGA. The CDR3 length is 15 residues. As DNA, the CDR3 is TGTGCCAGCAGCCAGACTAGGAGCTCCTACAATGAGCAGTTCTTC. Translating it yields CASSQTRSSYNEQFF.

The chain has TRBV2 and TRBJ1-6, with D hard to call. V lost 1 base and J lost 7, with 11 bases in between. In germline, CDR1 is SNHLY, CDR2 FYNNEI. CDR3 length: 15 amino acids. The CDR3 DNA reads as TGTGCCAGCAGTGAAGGGAGGACCAGCAATTCACCCCTCCACTTT. The encoded protein is CASSEGRTSNSPLHF.

The chain recombines TRBV28 with TRBJ2-2, with TRBD2 as a possible D gene (6 bases). The V gene's germline CDR1 is MDHEN and CDR2 SYDVKM. This CDR3 region has 17 residues. Trimming took 3 bases from V and 3 from J, leaving 17 bases between them. The CDR3 nucleotides read TGTGCCAGCAGTTTCTTTCGTGTAGGGGACTACACCGGGGAGCTGTTTTTT. Translating it yields CASSFFRVGDYTGELFF.

This sequence joins TRBV7-8 and TRBJ2-3; D may be TRBD1 (5 bases). Deletions cut 5 bases from V and 3 bases from J, with 18 bases between. CDR1 SGHVS and CDR2 FQNEAQ come from the germline V gene. The CDR3 has 16 residues. This chain's CDR3 is CASSPLYGRVTDTQYF. The DNA of the CDR3 is TGTGCCAGCAGCCCTTTATATGGCAGGGTGACAGATACGCAGTATTTT.

The J gene is TRBJ1-3, the V gene TRBV5-5; unclear D gene. Germline V CDR1 and CDR2: SGHKS, YYEKEE (reference sequence). The V end was cut by 2 bases, the J end by 0 bases, with 12 bases between. This CDR3 is 16 amino acids long. CDR3 coding DNA: TGTGCCAGCAGCTTAGACCCTGGGAGCTCTGGAAACACCATATATTTT. Protein sequence: CASSLDPGSSGNTIYF.

The gene calls are TRBV6-6 and TRBJ1-2; D not certain. Germline CDR1 is MNHNY and CDR2 is SVGAGI (reference sequence). The CDR3 sequence is 13 residues long. Deletions cut 1 base from V and 8 bases from J, with 11 bases between. CDR3 loop: CASSYLEGAGYTF. The CDR3 DNA reads TGTGCCAGCAGTTACTTGGAGGGAGCAGGCTACACCTTC.

This clone was counted a single time. The chain carries TRBV27 and TRBJ2-7; D might be TRBD1 (6 bases). The V and J ends lost 5 bases and 6 bases respectively, with 8 bases between them. Germline V CDR1 and CDR2: MNHEY, SMNVEV (reference sequence). This CDR3 comprises 11 residues. This chain's CDR3 is CASSTGFEQYF. CDR3 DNA: TGTGCCAGCAGTACAGGGTTCGAGCAGTACTTC.

The chain couples TRBV7-2 to TRBJ2-7; TRBD2 matches at 9 bases. CDR1 is SGHTA, CDR2 FQGNSA, per germline. The CDR3 has 15 residues. The V gene end was trimmed by 3 bases and the J gene end by 0 bases; junction bases not matched to a gene: 3. CDR3 in amino acids: CASSLNSGSSYEQYF. The CDR3 nucleotides read TGTGCCAGCAGCTTGAATAGCGGGAGCTCCTACGAGCAGTACTTC.

This clone was seen once. This chain links TRBV12-3 or TRBV12-4 with TRBJ2-7; TRBD2 matches at 9 bases. Trimming at V came to 6 bases and at J to 1 base, leaving 1 base not matched to a gene. The CDR3 totals 13 residues. The CDR3 loop reads CASRRGGSYEQYF. In DNA, the CDR3 is TGTGCCAGCAGGCGGGGGGGATCCTACGAGCAGTACTTC.

V and J are TRBV24-1 and TRBJ1-2; D is unresolved. V dropped 1 base and J dropped 5 bases, with 7 bases sitting between them. Germline lookup yields CDR1 KGHDR and CDR2 SFDVKD. The CDR3 spans 13 residues. In nucleotides, the CDR3 is TGTGCCACCAGTGATTTTCGAGGGTATGGCTACACCTTC. It specifies CATSDFRGYGYTF.

In this sample, this clone turned up once. The CDR3 DNA reads TGTGCCAGCAGGCAGACAGGTCAGGGAGGCTACACCTTC. This sequence encodes CASRQTGQGGYTF. The J gene is TRBJ1-2, the V gene TRBV5-5, with D perhaps TRBD1 (6 bases). CDR3 size: 13 residues. Germline V lookup: CDR1 SGHKS, CDR2 YYEKEE (reference sequence). Trimming cost V 5 bases and J 8 bases, with 16 bases left between them. Full variable domain (missing parts from reference TRBV5-5 and TRBJ1-2): DAGVTQSPTHLIKTRGQQVTLRCSPISGHKSVSWYQQVLGQGPQFIFQYYEKEERGRGNFPDRFSARQFPNYSSELNVNALLLGDSALYLCASRQTGQGGYTFGSGTRLTVV.

The chain recombines TRBV9 with TRBJ1-4; 9 bases line up with TRBD1. The CDR3 loop spans 15 amino acids. V trimming: 4 bases; J trimming: 5 bases; junction bases outside the gene matches: 6. Per germline, CDR1 SGDLS and CDR2 YYNGEE. CDR3 protein: CASSLRQGGNEKLFF. In nucleotides, the CDR3 is TGTGCCAGCAGCCTGCGACAGGGGGGAAATGAAAAACTGTTTTTT.

The rearrangement links TRBV5-1 to TRBJ2-5, with 11 bases lining up with TRBD2. This CDR3 is built from 15 residues. V lost 7 bases to trimming and J lost 2 bases; unmatched junction nucleotides: 7. Germline V gene lookup returns CDR1 SGHRS and CDR2 YFSETQ. Here the CDR3 DNA reads TGCGCCAGCGGGCAATCTAGCGGGGGGCAAGAGACCCAGTACTTC. Protein product: CASGQSSGGQETQYF.

This clone has only one observation. The gene calls are TRBV19 and TRBJ2-3; possible D gene TRBD2, 5 bases. This CDR3 comprises 15 residues. CDR1 and CDR2 from the germline V gene are LNHDA and SQIVND (reference sequence). V was cut by 4 bases and J by 0 bases, with 11 bases left in between. DNA for the CDR3: TGTGCCAGTAGTAAGGTGGGAGCTAGCACAGATACGCAGTATTTT. This encodes CASSKVGASTDTQYF.

This clone was detected a few times. The chain carries TRBV6-5 and TRBJ2-5, with TRBD1 matching 10 bases. Trimming took 6 bases from V and 2 from J; bases not matched to a gene: 6. Germline V gives CDR1 MNHEY, CDR2 SVGAGI. This CDR3 is 15 amino acids long. The CDR3 DNA reads as TGTGCCAGCAGCCTGGGACAGGGGACGCAAGAGACCCAGTACTTC. This encodes CASSLGQGTQETQYF.

The chain joins TRBV6-1 to TRBJ2-4, with 9 bases that match TRBD2. The CDR3 length is 18 residues. Germline CDR1 MNHNS, CDR2 SASEGT. J was trimmed by 1 base and V by 2 bases; bases with no gene match: 9. CDR3 sequence: CASSERVAGAVAKNIQYF. Written as DNA, the CDR3 is TGTGCCAGCAGTGAAAGGGTAGCGGGGGCCGTGGCCAAAAACATTCAGTACTTC.